Presented here are 6 T cell receptor beta chains from one specimen sequenced in a study of blood T cells in healthy people across ages. Using a J-beta primer mix together with a sample-barcoded 5' primer, a second PCR was run for about 6 to 11 cycles. From the 5' RACE reads, TCRdb called clonotypes with MiXCR, one entry per CDR3 protein. The sample includes about 930,000 distinct CDR3 sequences, just under 30% of them seen just once. These data were likewise used in another study, on T cells of mothers and their children.

Input material: blood. Receptors were obtained from a woman aged 40 to 49 in good health.

About this clonotype: A junction boundary mismatches the germline segment, possibly from a read error. For the CDR3, the DNA is TGCAGTGCTAGCCCTAGACAGGGAAATAATTCACCCCTCAACTTT. Translating gives CSASPRQGNNSPLNF. The chain carries TRBV20-1 and TRBJ1-6; 7 bases are shared with TRBD1. Germline lookup yields CDR1 DFQATT and CDR2 SNEGSKA (reference sequence). CDR3 size: 15 residues.

A word on this clonotype: An end of the junction differs from the germline gene, which may be a read error. The chain carries TRBV5-1 and TRBJ2-2; 8 positions match TRBD1. Per germline, CDR1 SGHRS and CDR2 YFSETQ. The CDR3 totals 15 residues. Here the CDR3 reads CASSLTGTGTGEQFF. CDR3 DNA: TGCGCCAGCAGCTTGACCGGGACAGGAACCGGGGAGCAGTTTTTT.

Notes on this clonotype: One end of the junction is discordant with germline, which a read error may explain. V usage is TRBV12-3 or TRBV12-4 and J usage is TRBJ2-3, with D possibly being TRBD1 or TRBD2 (6 bases each). This CDR3 spans 15 amino acids. The CDR3: CASSPRRGEGDAQYF. CDR3 nucleotides: TGTGCCAGCAGCCCTAGGAGGGGGGAAGGAGATGCGCAGTATTTT.

The CDR3 DNA reads TGTGCCAGCAGCCGTCCAGGTAGTGGGGAAGAGACCCAGTACTTC. Amino acids: CASSRPGSGEETQYF. The V gene is TRBV7-2, the J gene TRBJ2-5, with D hard to call. Trimming took off 5 bases at V and 3 bases at J, with 16 bases between the two ends. The CDR3 is 15 amino acids. Germline CDR1 SGHTA, CDR2 FQGNSA.

This clonotype was detected a few times. J is TRBJ2-3 and V is TRBV9; D is perhaps TRBD1 (6 bases). The V gene's germline CDR1 is SGDLS and CDR2 YYNGEE. This CDR3 comprises 15 residues. Deletions cut 0 bases from V and 4 bases from J, with 12 bases between. The CDR3 protein is CASSVAPGEADTQYF. The CDR3 DNA follows: TGTGCCAGCAGCGTAGCTCCAGGGGAAGCAGATACGCAGTATTTT.

The V and J genes are TRBV5-1 and TRBJ2-1, with 10 bases fitting TRBD2. Germline loops: CDR1 SGHRS, CDR2 YFSETQ. The CDR3 runs 17 residues. V shed 0 bases, J shed 4 bases, and the junction held 7 bases outside the gene matches. CDR3 protein: CASSLGSSGGLYNEQFF. The DNA for the CDR3 is TGCGCCAGCAGCTTGGGGTCTAGCGGGGGCCTTTACAATGAGCAGTTCTTC.